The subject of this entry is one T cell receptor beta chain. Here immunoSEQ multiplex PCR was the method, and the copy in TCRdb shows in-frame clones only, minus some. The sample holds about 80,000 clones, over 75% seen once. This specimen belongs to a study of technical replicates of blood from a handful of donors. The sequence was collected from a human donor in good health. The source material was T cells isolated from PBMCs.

CDR3 loop: CASSLLGQGDEAFF. DNA of the CDR3: TGCGCCAGCAGCTTGTTGGGACAGGGGGATGAAGCTTTCTTT. This chain uses TRBV5-1 with TRBJ1-1; 11 nucleotides agree with TRBD1. Germline trimming cut 1 base from V and 7 bases from J; bases unmatched to any gene: 3. Germline CDR1 SGHRS, CDR2 YFSETQ. CDR3 size: 14 residues.